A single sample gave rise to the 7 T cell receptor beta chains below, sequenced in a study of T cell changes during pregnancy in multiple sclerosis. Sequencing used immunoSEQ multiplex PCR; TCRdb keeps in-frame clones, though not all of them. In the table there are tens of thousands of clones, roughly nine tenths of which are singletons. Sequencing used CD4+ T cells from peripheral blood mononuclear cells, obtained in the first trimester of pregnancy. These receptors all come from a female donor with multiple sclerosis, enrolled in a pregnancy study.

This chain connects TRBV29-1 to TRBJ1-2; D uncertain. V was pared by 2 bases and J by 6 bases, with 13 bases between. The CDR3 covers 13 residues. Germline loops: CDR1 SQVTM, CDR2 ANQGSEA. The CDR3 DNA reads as TGCAGCGTTGAAAAAACAGAAAGAAATGGCTACACCTTC. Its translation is CSVEKTERNGYTF.

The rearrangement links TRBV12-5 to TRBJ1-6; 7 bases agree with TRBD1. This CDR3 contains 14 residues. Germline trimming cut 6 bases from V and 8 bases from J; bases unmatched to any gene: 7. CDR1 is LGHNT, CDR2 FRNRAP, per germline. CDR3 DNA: TGTGCTAGTGGACCGGGACAGATCGATTCACCCCTCCACTTT. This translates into CASGPGQIDSPLHF.

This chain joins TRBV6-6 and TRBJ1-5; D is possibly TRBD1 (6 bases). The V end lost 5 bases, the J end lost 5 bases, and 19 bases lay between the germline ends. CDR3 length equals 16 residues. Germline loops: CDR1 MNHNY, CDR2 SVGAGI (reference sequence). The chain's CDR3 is CASSTTSAGAYQPQHF. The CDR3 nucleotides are TGTGCCAGCAGTACTACGTCGGCAGGGGCTTATCAGCCCCAGCATTTT.

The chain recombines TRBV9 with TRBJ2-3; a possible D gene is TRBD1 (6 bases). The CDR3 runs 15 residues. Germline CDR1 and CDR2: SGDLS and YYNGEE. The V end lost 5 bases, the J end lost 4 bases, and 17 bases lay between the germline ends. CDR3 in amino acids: CASSARGQGSDTQYF. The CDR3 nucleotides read TGTGCCAGCAGTGCTAGAGGGCAGGGGTCAGATACGCAGTATTTT. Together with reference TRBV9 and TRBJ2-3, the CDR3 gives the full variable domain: DSGVTQTPKHLITATGQRVTLRCSPRSGDLSVYWYQQSLDQGLQFLIQYYNGEERAKGNILERFSAQQFPDLHSELNLSSLELGDSALYFCASSARGQGSDTQYFGPGTRLTVL.

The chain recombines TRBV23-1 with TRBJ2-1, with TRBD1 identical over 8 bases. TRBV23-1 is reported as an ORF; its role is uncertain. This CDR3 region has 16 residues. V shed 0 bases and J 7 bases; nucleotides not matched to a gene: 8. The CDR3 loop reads CASSQSGRGPRNEQFF. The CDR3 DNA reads TGCGCCAGCAGTCAATCGGGCAGGGGGCCCCGTAATGAGCAGTTCTTC.

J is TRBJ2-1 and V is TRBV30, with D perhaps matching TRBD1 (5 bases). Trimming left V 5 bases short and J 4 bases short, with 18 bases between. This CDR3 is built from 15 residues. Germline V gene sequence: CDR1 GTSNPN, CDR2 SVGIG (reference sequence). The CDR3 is CAWLLSRADYNEQFF. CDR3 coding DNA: TGTGCCTGGCTCCTTAGCAGGGCGGATTACAATGAGCAGTTCTTC.

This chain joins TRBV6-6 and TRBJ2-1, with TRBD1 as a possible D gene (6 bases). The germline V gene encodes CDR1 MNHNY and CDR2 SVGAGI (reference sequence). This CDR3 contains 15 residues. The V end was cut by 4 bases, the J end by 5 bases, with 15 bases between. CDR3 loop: CASSSLRGKDNEQFF. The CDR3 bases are TGTGCCAGCAGTTCCCTCAGGGGAAAGGACAATGAGCAGTTCTTC.